This entry lists 5 T cell receptor beta chains sequenced from one sample in a study of cytomegalovirus exposure and HLA in healthy donors. This PCR relied on a set of 60 Vbeta primers and 13 Jbeta primers. The data were produced by immunoSEQ multiplex PCR, yet TCRdb's version contains in-frame clones alone and is incomplete. The profile shows under 150,000 clones, about 77% of them singletons. The sample consisted of PBMCs. Receptors originate from a woman in her 30s in good health and CMV-seropositive.

The chain has TRBV7-2 and TRBJ1-5, with a tentative D call TRBD1 (5 bases). The V and J ends lost 2 bases and 4 bases respectively, with 6 bases between them. Germline V lookup: CDR1 SGHTA, CDR2 FQGNSA. There are 13 residues in the CDR3. This CDR3 is CASSLSGNQPQHF. In DNA form, the CDR3 reads TGTGCCAGCAGCTTATCAGGGAATCAGCCCCAGCATTTT. The full variable domain, rest sourced from reference TRBV7-2 and TRBJ1-5, is GAGVSQSPSNKVTEKGKDVELRCDPISGHTALYWYRQSLGQGLEFLIYFQGNSAPDKSGLPSDRFSAERTGGSVSTLTIQRTQQEDSAVYLCASSLSGNQPQHFGDGTRLSIL.

The chain combines TRBV11-2 with TRBJ2-5; 16 nucleotides align to TRBD2. The length of the CDR3 is 19 residues. The V segment lost 1 base and the J segment 1 base; nucleotides outside the gene matches: 6. Germline V gene sequence: CDR1 SGHAT, CDR2 FQNNGV. The DNA of the CDR3 is TGTGCCAGCAGCTTAGGCGGGACTAGCGGGGGGGGGAGCCAAGAGACCCAGTACTTC. Amino acids: CASSLGGTSGGGSQETQYF.

The table lists this clone with a count of one. This chain links TRBV5-1 with TRBJ1-6, with 7 positions matching TRBD1. V lost 0 bases to trimming and J lost 8 bases; unmatched junction nucleotides: 5. The CDR3 runs 15 residues. From germline, CDR1 is SGHRS and CDR2 YFSETQ. The CDR3 sequence: CASSLAAQGYSPLHF. DNA for the CDR3: TGCGCCAGCAGCTTGGCCGCACAGGGGTATTCACCCCTCCACTTT.

The J gene is TRBJ1-5, the V gene TRBV5-1, with a weak D call TRBD1 (5 bases). V dropped 0 bases and J dropped 4 bases, with 11 bases sitting between them. The germline V gene has CDR1 SGHRS and CDR2 YFSETQ. This CDR3 comprises 15 residues. The CDR3 protein is CASSLARGENQPQHF. The CDR3 region has the DNA TGCGCCAGCAGCTTGGCCCGGGGGGAGAATCAGCCCCAGCATTTT. Based on the CDR3 plus reference TRBV5-1 and TRBJ1-5, the full variable domain is KAGVTQTPRYLIKTRGQQVTLSCSPISGHRSVSWYQQTPGQGLQFLFEYFSETQRNKGNFPGRFSGRQFSNSRSEMNVSTLELGDSALYLCASSLARGENQPQHFGDGTRLSIL.

V gene TRBV9 combines with J gene TRBJ2-2; no clear D gene. CDR3 size: 15 residues. CDR1 is SGDLS, CDR2 YYNGEE, per germline. The V and J ends lost 1 base and 2 bases respectively, with 9 bases between them. This CDR3 reads CASSVFLLNTGELFF. The CDR3 DNA is TGTGCCAGCAGCGTATTCCTTCTTAACACCGGGGAGCTGTTTTTT.